The 25 T cell receptor beta chains presented below share a single source sample, sequenced in a study of technical replicates of blood from a handful of donors. Sequenced by immunoSEQ multiplex PCR; TCRdb stores in-frame clones only, minus some. Of 55,000 to 75,000 clones in the sample, 85% to 95% were seen once. Sequencing was carried out using PBMCs. Receptors were obtained from a human donor in good health. Some clones in this sample may be carry-over from other donors' samples.

The rearrangement joins TRBV5-4 to TRBJ2-7; 8 nucleotides line up with TRBD1. Germline V CDR1 and CDR2: SGHNT, YYREEE (reference sequence). Trimming removed 3 bases from V and 7 bases from J; junction bases left unmatched: 6. This CDR3 contains 13 residues. The CDR3 DNA sequence: TGTGCCAGCAGCTCGGACAGGGAGCGGGAGCAGTACTTC. It encodes CASSSDREREQYF.

V is TRBV7-2 and J is TRBJ1-2; 9 positions agree with TRBD1. The germline CDR1 and CDR2 sequences are SGHTA and FQGNSA. Trimming cost V 3 bases and J 6 bases; bases outside gene matches: 8. The CDR3 extends over 15 amino acids. The CDR3 loop reads CASSFRDRASDGYTF. For the CDR3, the DNA is TGTGCCAGCAGCTTTCGGGACAGGGCCTCTGATGGCTACACCTTC.

This clone has only a few counts. The chain recombines TRBV4-3 with TRBJ1-2; TRBD1 matches 8 bases. Germline V CDR1 and CDR2: LGHNA, YSLEER. The CDR3 is made up of 16 amino acids. J was trimmed by 10 bases and V by 0 bases; bases with no gene match: 13. The CDR3 sequence: CASSQDLFDRGRDYTF. The CDR3 nucleotides read TGCGCCAGCAGCCAAGATCTATTTGACAGGGGCCGCGACTACACCTTC.

This clone appeared once. The chain has TRBV7-9 and TRBJ2-7, with 7 bases lining up with TRBD2. The CDR3 length is 14 residues. Germline lookup yields CDR1 SEHNR and CDR2 FQNEAQ (reference sequence). With 4 bases clipped from V and 5 bases from J, the junction kept 8 bases outside the gene matches. CDR3 region: CASSSRSGRDEQYF. The DNA of the CDR3 is TGTGCCAGCAGCTCCCGTTCAGGGAGGGACGAGCAGTACTTC. The complete variable domain, with remaining parts taken from reference TRBV7-9 and TRBJ2-7, reads DTGVSQNPRHKITKRGQNVTFRCDPISEHNRLYWYRQTLGQGPEFLTYFQNEAQLEKSRLLSDRFSAERPKGSFSTLEIQRTEQGDSAMYLCASSSRSGRDEQYFGPGTRLTVT.

CDR3 amino acids: CASSLSSLSGANVLTF. CDR3 in DNA: TGTGCCAGCAGTTTATCGAGCCTCTCTGGGGCCAACGTCCTGACTTTC. J is TRBJ2-6 and V is TRBV27; D is unclear. This CDR3 has 16 amino acids. V was pared by 0 bases and J by 0 bases, with 6 bases between. Per germline, CDR1 MNHEY and CDR2 SMNVEV (reference sequence).

The chain couples TRBV27 to TRBJ2-7; 8 bases fit TRBD2. The CDR3 covers 15 residues. The germline V gene encodes CDR1 MNHEY and CDR2 SMNVEV (reference sequence). The J segment lost 0 bases and the V segment lost 7 bases, leaving 8 bases of the junction unmatched. The CDR3 spells CASTSSGSSSYEQYF. As DNA, the CDR3 is TGTGCCAGCACCTCTAGCGGGTCGAGCTCCTACGAGCAGTACTTC.

The chain uses TRBV7-9 and TRBJ2-5, with D maybe TRBD2 (5 bases). The CDR3 consists of 15 residues. The V end lost 1 base, the J end lost 1 base, and 10 bases lay between the germline ends. Germline lookup yields CDR1 SEHNR and CDR2 FQNEAQ (reference sequence). The CDR3: CASSLGETLQETQYF. The CDR3 DNA sequence: TGTGCCAGCAGCTTAGGGGAGACCCTCCAAGAGACCCAGTACTTC. The full variable domain, completed using reference TRBV7-9 and TRBJ2-5, is DTGVSQNPRHKITKRGQNVTFRCDPISEHNRLYWYRQTLGQGPEFLTYFQNEAQLEKSRLLSDRFSAERPKGSFSTLEIQRTEQGDSAMYLCASSLGETLQETQYFGPGTRLLVL.

The J gene is TRBJ1-2, the V gene TRBV4-3; 7 bases map to TRBD1. Germline values: CDR1 LGHNA, CDR2 YSLEER. There are 15 residues in the CDR3. Trimming removed 2 bases from V and 4 bases from J; junction bases left unmatched: 7. This CDR3 is CASSQQRRDSYGYTF. Written as DNA, the CDR3 is TGCGCCAGCAGCCAACAACGACGGGACAGCTATGGCTACACCTTC.

The rearrangement links TRBV5-8 to TRBJ1-5; 7 bases fit TRBD1. Germline assignment: CDR1 SGHTS and CDR2 YDEGEE. The CDR3 spans 15 residues. The ends lost 4 bases at V and 8 bases at J; junction bases unmatched: 12. DNA for the CDR3: TGTGCCAGCAGCAGAGACGGACAGGTCGGCAAGCCCCAGCATTTT. It encodes CASSRDGQVGKPQHF.

Only one count was recorded for this clone. In DNA form, the CDR3 reads TGTGCCAGCAGTGCAACAGGGAGTAGCTCCTATAATTCACCCCTCCACTTT. This translates into CASSATGSSSYNSPLHF. The chain recombines TRBV6-1 with TRBJ1-6; D possibly corresponds to TRBD1 (6 bases). CDR1 is MNHNS, CDR2 SASEGT, per germline. Trimming cost V 4 bases and J 0 bases, with 13 bases left between them. CDR3 length equals 17 residues.

The chain combines TRBV5-1 with TRBJ2-2; 7 bases are shared with TRBD2. The CDR3 runs 15 residues. V lost 1 base, J lost 1 base, and 1 base stayed unmatched. Germline V gives CDR1 SGHRS, CDR2 YFSETQ. CDR3 bases: TGCGCCAGCAGCTTGCCTAGCGGGAACACCGGGGAGCTGTTTTTT. This gives the protein CASSLPSGNTGELFF.

The chain joins TRBV2 to TRBJ2-7, with D perhaps matching TRBD1 (6 bases). The germline V and J ends were trimmed by 4 bases and 4 bases, with 11 bases remaining between them. In germline, CDR1 is SNHLY, CDR2 FYNNEI. The CDR3 runs to 13 residues. In DNA, the CDR3 is TGTGCCAGCAGTGGGGGGCAGGGGTACGAGCAGTACTTC. The encoded protein is CASSGGQGYEQYF.

This sequence joins TRBV6-8 and TRBJ2-3; 8 bases match TRBD1. Trimming cost V 6 bases and J 4 bases; bases outside gene matches: 12. Germline-derived CDR1 and CDR2 are MNHGY and SAAAGT. CDR3 length: 16 amino acids. Here the CDR3 reads CASSPSGGAVADTQYF. CDR3 nucleotide sequence: TGTGCCAGCAGCCCCTCAGGGGGCGCAGTAGCAGATACGCAGTATTTT.

The chain recombines TRBV6-1 with TRBJ2-7, with a possible D match to TRBD1 (5 bases). The V and J ends lost 1 base and 3 bases respectively, with 13 bases between them. CDR1 and CDR2 from the germline V gene are MNHNS and SASEGT. This CDR3 comprises 15 residues. CDR3 region: CASSEGAGWGYEQYF. Written as DNA, the CDR3 is TGTGCCAGCAGTGAAGGGGCAGGGTGGGGCTACGAGCAGTACTTC.

The count of this clone is one. CDR3: CASRRTGSGEQFF. In nucleotides, the CDR3 is TGTGCCAGCAGAAGGACAGGGTCGGGGGAGCAGTTCTTC. The V call is TRBV6-4, the J call TRBJ2-1; TRBD1 agrees at 8 bases. V shed 6 bases, J shed 10 bases, and the junction held 8 bases outside the gene matches. In germline, CDR1 is MRHNA, CDR2 SNTAGT. The CDR3 has 13 residues.

V is TRBV5-1 and J is TRBJ2-7; D perhaps matches TRBD2 (5 bases). V gave up 2 bases and J gave up 0 bases, with 9 bases separating them. The CDR3 has 14 amino acids. The V gene's germline CDR1 is SGHRS and CDR2 YFSETQ. As DNA, the CDR3 is TGCGCCAGCAGCTTACTAGGGAGCTCCTACGAGCAGTACTTC. Its protein is CASSLLGSSYEQYF.

This chain links TRBV5-1 with TRBJ2-6; 8 bases are shared with TRBD1. Germline V gene lookup returns CDR1 SGHRS and CDR2 YFSETQ. The CDR3 extends over 18 amino acids. J was trimmed by 4 bases and V by 0 bases; bases with no gene match: 9. Here the CDR3 reads CASSLDPGGAIGANVLTF. The DNA of the CDR3 is TGCGCCAGCAGCTTGGACCCAGGGGGCGCGATAGGGGCCAACGTCCTGACTTTC. Together with reference TRBV5-1 and TRBJ2-6, the CDR3 gives the full variable domain: KAGVTQTPRYLIKTRGQQVTLSCSPISGHRSVSWYQQTPGQGLQFLFEYFSETQRNKGNFPGRFSGRQFSNSRSEMNVSTLELGDSALYLCASSLDPGGAIGANVLTFGAGSRLTVL.

The rearrangement links TRBV27 to TRBJ1-4; D is ambiguous. Germline CDR1 and CDR2: MNHEY and SMNVEV (reference sequence). Trimming took 6 bases from V and 0 from J, leaving 11 bases between them. CDR3 size: 15 residues. The CDR3 sequence: CASSPRGSTNEKLFF. In DNA form, the CDR3 reads TGTGCCAGCAGCCCCCGCGGGTCAACTAATGAAAAACTGTTTTTT.

The chain is built from TRBV2 and TRBJ1-6; a possible D gene is TRBD1 (5 bases). This CDR3 region has 20 residues. CDR1 and CDR2 from the germline V gene are SNHLY and FYNNEI. Between the trimmed V and J ends, which lost 1 base and 0 bases, there was a span of 19 bases. The CDR3 sequence is CASSEGMGQARSSYNSPLHF. The CDR3 nucleotides are TGTGCCAGCAGTGAAGGTATGGGGCAGGCCAGGAGCTCCTATAATTCACCCCTCCACTTT. Looking up the rest from reference TRBV2 and TRBJ1-6 gives the full variable domain: EPEVTQTPSHQVTQMGQEVILRCVPISNHLYFYWYRQILGQKVEFLVSFYNNEISEKSEIFDDQFSVERPDGSNFTLKIRSTKLEDSAMYFCASSEGMGQARSSYNSPLHFGNGTRLTVT.

The rearrangement uses TRBV15 and TRBJ1-2; TRBD1 agrees at 7 bases. CDR1 is LNHNV and CDR2 is YYDKDF in the germline V gene (reference sequence). V lost 6 bases and J lost 3; bases outside the gene matches: 7. This CDR3 is built from 14 residues. The CDR3 DNA sequence: TGTGCCACCAGAACCACAGGGGTTCACTATGGCTACACCTTC. This gives the protein CATRTTGVHYGYTF.

This chain connects TRBV4-1 to TRBJ2-7, with a possible D match to TRBD1 (5 bases). CDR3 size: 17 residues. Germline V gene lookup returns CDR1 MGHRA and CDR2 YSYEKL. V shed 2 bases and J shed 0 bases, with 17 bases lying between them. The CDR3 here is CASSQFPATGLSYEQYF. Written as DNA, the CDR3 is TGCGCCAGCAGCCAATTCCCCGCCACAGGTCTCTCCTACGAGCAGTACTTC.

The chain is built from TRBV30 and TRBJ2-7; 7 bases match TRBD2. The CDR3 is made up of 13 amino acids. The junction had 13 bases not matched to a gene; V was cut back by 5 bases and J by 9 bases. Germline assignment: CDR1 GTSNPN and CDR2 SVGIG (reference sequence). The CDR3 nucleotides are TGTGCCTGGGGGCTAGCGGACTCCCCGGGGCAGTACTTC. Its translation: CAWGLADSPGQYF.

This rearrangement joins TRBV5-5 to TRBJ2-2; 7 positions match TRBD1. CDR1 is SGHKS and CDR2 is YYEKEE in the germline V gene (reference sequence). V shed 4 bases and J 2 bases; nucleotides not matched to a gene: 5. The CDR3 runs to 15 residues. The CDR3 DNA follows: TGTGCCAGCAGCCCGGGACAGACAAACACCGGGGAGCTGTTTTTT. Encoded protein: CASSPGQTNTGELFF.

The J gene is TRBJ2-2, the V gene TRBV5-4; TRBD1 matches at 9 bases. The J segment lost 1 base and the V segment lost 4 bases, leaving 5 bases of the junction unmatched. The CDR3 sequence is 16 residues long. Germline assignment: CDR1 SGHNT and CDR2 YYREEE (reference sequence). CDR3 region: CASSTGQGRNTGELFF. The CDR3 DNA sequence: TGTGCCAGCAGCACAGGACAGGGGCGGAACACCGGGGAGCTGTTTTTT.

The chain has TRBV9 and TRBJ2-7; D ambiguous. CDR3 length: 11 residues. V dropped 0 bases and J dropped 7 bases, with 5 bases sitting between them. Per germline, CDR1 SGDLS and CDR2 YYNGEE. The CDR3 nucleotides are TGTGCCAGCAGCGTAGTCGGGGAGCAGTACTTC. Its translation: CASSVVGEQYF.